This entry describes one TCR beta chain. Antigen specificity is unknown. Assay used: immunoSEQ multiplex PCR; TCRdb lists only in-frame clones, some missing. This sample has 90,000 to 95,000 clones, with less than 90% found just once. Sampling times: baseline, cycle 4 day 1, cycle 7 day 1. These data are taken from a study of OX40 agonist ivuxolimab in advanced cancers. As for the study in general: Patients were treated with ivuxolimab, an agonistic anti-OX40 (CD134) antibody. While on treatment, patients had intravenous ivuxolimab at 0.01 to 10 mg/kg every 2 weeks. Findings and caveats of the study: Doses of 0.1 to 3.0 mg/kg were accompanied by clonal expansion of CD4+ and CD8+ blood T cells by week 6.

Sequenced material: CD4+ or CD8+ T cells sorted from blood, taken in a trial of the OX40 agonist ivuxolimab. The clonotype comes from an adult with an advanced solid tumor such as melanoma, head and neck, liver or kidney cancer.

CDR3 region: CASSPLPPGQGGNIQYF. In DNA, the CDR3 is TGCGCCAGCAGTCCGTTACCACCGGGACAGGGTGGAAACATTCAGTACTTC. This sequence joins TRBV10-2 and TRBJ2-4; 9 bases line up with TRBD1. Unmatched junction bases numbered 14, after V lost 5 bases and J lost 6 bases. The CDR3 has 17 amino acids. The germline V gene encodes CDR1 WSHSY and CDR2 SAAADI.